Presented here are 7 T cell receptor beta chains from one specimen sequenced in a study of blood T cell repertoires in COVID-19. Data came from immunoSEQ multiplex PCR; TCRdb stores just in-frame clones and leaves some out. The sample lists 270,000 or so clones; about nine tenths were seen once. The sample taken for sequencing was PBMCs or T cells enriched from blood (not recorded which). The receptors come from a woman aged 25 to 39 with acute COVID-19.

The V and J genes are TRBV24-1 and TRBJ2-1; 9 bases fit TRBD2. The CDR3 spans 18 residues. Germline V gene lookup returns CDR1 KGHDR and CDR2 SFDVKD. V was clipped by 1 base and J by 9 bases; unmatched bases: 15. The CDR3 loop reads CATSDLLGASGTEGEQFF. The CDR3 nucleotides are TGTGCCACCAGTGATTTATTGGGGGCTAGCGGGACAGAGGGTGAGCAGTTCTTC.

J is TRBJ1-5 and V is TRBV27; no firm D call. The germline V gene encodes CDR1 MNHEY and CDR2 SMNVEV (reference sequence). This CDR3 comprises 13 residues. The ends were cut back, 3 bases at V and 1 base at J, with 4 bases in the middle. The CDR3 nucleotides read TGTGCCAGCAGTTTCCGGAGCAATCAGCCCCAGCATTTT. Residues: CASSFRSNQPQHF.

The V and J genes are TRBV5-1 and TRBJ2-5, with TRBD2 identical over 9 bases. With V trimmed by 3 bases and J by 4 bases, 7 bases remained unmatched. CDR3 length: 15 residues. Germline V gives CDR1 SGHRS, CDR2 YFSETQ. The CDR3 loop is CASSYIAGAGETQYF. The CDR3 DNA follows: TGCGCCAGCAGCTACATAGCGGGAGCGGGAGAGACCCAGTACTTC.

This clone is a singleton in its sample. In DNA form, the CDR3 reads TGTGCCAGCAGCGGAGGGACTAGCGGGAGTAGCTATGAGCAGTTCTTC. Translating it yields CASSGGTSGSSYEQFF. The rearrangement joins TRBV9 to TRBJ2-1, with 14 bases aligning to TRBD2. Unmatched junction bases numbered 7, after V lost 3 bases and J lost 8 bases. Germline V lookup: CDR1 SGDLS, CDR2 YYNGEE. This CDR3 comprises 16 residues.

This chain links TRBV9 with TRBJ2-3; D is perhaps TRBD2 (7 bases). The ends were cut back, 7 bases at V and 2 bases at J, with 14 bases in the middle. This CDR3 has 14 residues. CDR1 and CDR2 from the germline V gene are SGDLS and YYNGEE. The CDR3 DNA reads as TGTGCCAGCGGCCTGGGGGGGGCCACAGATACGCAGTATTTT. Protein: CASGLGGATDTQYF.

This chain connects TRBV2 to TRBJ2-3, with D maybe TRBD2 (6 bases). Germline V gives CDR1 SNHLY, CDR2 FYNNEI. CDR3 length equals 16 residues. V was pared by 4 bases and J by 2 bases, with 16 bases between. The CDR3 is CASSVMAGSSTDTQYF. In DNA form, the CDR3 reads TGTGCCAGCAGTGTTATGGCGGGATCATCCACAGATACGCAGTATTTT.

This sequence joins TRBV18 and TRBJ1-5, with 9 bases identical to TRBD1. Germline CDR1 and CDR2: KGHSH and LQKENI. The ends lost 6 bases at V and 6 bases at J; junction bases unmatched: 9. CDR3 length: 15 amino acids. For the CDR3, the DNA is TGTGCCAGCTCGGCCGGGACAGGGAGAAGTCAGCCCCAGCATTTT. This gives the protein CASSAGTGRSQPQHF.